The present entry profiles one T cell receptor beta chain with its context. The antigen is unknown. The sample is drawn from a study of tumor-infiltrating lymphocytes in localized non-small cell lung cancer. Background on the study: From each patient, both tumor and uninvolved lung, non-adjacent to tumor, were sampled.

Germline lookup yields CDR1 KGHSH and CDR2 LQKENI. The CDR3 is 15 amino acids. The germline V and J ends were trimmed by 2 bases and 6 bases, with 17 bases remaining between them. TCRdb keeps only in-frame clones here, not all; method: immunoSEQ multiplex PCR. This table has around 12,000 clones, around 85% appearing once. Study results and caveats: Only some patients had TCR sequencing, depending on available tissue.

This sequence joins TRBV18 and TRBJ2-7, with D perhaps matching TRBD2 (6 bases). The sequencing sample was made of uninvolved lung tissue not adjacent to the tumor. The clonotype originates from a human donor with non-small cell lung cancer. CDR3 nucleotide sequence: TGTGCCAGCTCACCAAAAGGTAGCGGCGAAGCCGAGCAGTACTTC. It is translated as CASSPKGSGEAEQYF. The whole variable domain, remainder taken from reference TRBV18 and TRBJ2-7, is NAGVMQNPRHLVRRRGQEARLRCSPMKGHSHVYWYRQLPEEGLKFMVYLQKENIIDESGMPKERFSAEFPKEGPSILRIQQVVRGDSAAYFCASSPKGSGEAEQYFGPGTRLTVT.